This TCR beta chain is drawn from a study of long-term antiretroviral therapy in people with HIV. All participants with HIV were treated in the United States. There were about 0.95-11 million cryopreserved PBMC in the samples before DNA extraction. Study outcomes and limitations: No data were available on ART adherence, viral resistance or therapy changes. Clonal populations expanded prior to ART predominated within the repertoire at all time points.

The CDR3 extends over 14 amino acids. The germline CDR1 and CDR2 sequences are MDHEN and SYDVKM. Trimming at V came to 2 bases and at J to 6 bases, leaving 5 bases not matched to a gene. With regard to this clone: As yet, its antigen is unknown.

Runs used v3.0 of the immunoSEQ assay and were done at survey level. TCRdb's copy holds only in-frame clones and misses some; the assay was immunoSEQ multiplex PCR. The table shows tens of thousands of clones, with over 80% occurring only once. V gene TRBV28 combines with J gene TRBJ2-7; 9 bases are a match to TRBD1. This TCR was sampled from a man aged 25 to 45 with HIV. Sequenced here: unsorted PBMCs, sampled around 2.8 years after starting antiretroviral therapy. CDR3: CASSLPGQGSEQYF. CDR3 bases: TGTGCCAGCAGTTTACCGGGACAGGGCTCCGAGCAGTACTTC.